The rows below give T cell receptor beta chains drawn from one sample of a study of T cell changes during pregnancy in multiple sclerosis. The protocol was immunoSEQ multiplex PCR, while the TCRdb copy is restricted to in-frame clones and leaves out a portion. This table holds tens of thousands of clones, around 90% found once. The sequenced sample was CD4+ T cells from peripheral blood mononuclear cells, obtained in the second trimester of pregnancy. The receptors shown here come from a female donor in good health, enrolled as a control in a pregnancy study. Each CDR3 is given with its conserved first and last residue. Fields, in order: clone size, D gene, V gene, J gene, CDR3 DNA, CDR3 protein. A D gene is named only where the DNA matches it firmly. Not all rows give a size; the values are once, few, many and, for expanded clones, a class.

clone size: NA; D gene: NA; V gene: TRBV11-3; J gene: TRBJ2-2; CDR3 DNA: TGTGCCAGCAGCCCGCAGGGGCGGAACACCGGGGAGCTGTTTTTT; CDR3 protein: CASSPQGRNTGELFF
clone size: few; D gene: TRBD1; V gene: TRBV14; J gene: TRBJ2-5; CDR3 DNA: TGTGCCAGCAGCCAAGCTACAGGGGTCTGGGGAGAGACCCAGTACTTC; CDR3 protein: CASSQATGVWGETQYF
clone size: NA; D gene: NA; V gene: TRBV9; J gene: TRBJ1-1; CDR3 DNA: TGTGCCAGCAGCCCGAGCCTGGGGGGAAACACTGAAGCTTTCTTT; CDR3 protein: CASSPSLGGNTEAFF
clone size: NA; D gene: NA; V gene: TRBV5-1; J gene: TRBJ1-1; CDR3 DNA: TGCGCCAGCAGCTTGGATGGACATGGCACTGAAGCTTTCTTT; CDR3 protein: CASSLDGHGTEAFF
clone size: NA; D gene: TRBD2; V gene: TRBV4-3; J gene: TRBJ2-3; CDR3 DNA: TGCGCCAGCAGCCAAGATGGCGCTAGCGGGGGGGCAGATACGCAGTATTTT; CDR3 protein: CASSQDGASGGADTQYF
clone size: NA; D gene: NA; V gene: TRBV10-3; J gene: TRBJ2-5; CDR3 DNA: TGTGCCATCAGCCCCCTGATCGGGACCCAGTACTTC; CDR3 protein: CAISPLIGTQYF
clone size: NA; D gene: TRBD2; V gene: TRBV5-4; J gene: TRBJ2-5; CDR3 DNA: TGTGCCAGCAGCTTGGATAGTGCGGGGGGAGCGTGGGAGACCCAGTACTTC; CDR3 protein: CASSLDSAGGAWETQYF
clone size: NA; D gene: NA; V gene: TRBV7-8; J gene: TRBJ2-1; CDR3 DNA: TGTGCCAGCAGCCCCCCGGCGGTTACTTCCTACAATGAGCAGTTCTTC; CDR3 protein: CASSPPAVTSYNEQFF
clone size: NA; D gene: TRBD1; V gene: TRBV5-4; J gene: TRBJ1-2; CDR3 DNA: TGTGCCAGCAGCTCGAATTGGGGACAGGGCTTGAGCTACACCTTC; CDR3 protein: CASSSNWGQGLSYTF
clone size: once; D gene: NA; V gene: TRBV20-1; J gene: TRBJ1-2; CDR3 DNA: TGCAGTGCGAGCACTCCGGGGGACACCTTC; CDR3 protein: CSASTPGDTF
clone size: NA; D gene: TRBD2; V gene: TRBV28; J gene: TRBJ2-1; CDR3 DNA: TGTGCCATTTCCCCGGGGGGTCTAAATGAGCAGTTCTTC; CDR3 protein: CAISPGGLNEQFF
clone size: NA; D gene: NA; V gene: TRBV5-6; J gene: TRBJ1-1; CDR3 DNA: TGTGCCAGCAGCATAGATCCGACAGGAAACACTGAGGCTTTCTTT; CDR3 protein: CASSIDPTGNTEAFF
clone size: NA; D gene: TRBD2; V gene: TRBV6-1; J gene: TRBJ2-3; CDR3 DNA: TGTGCCAGCAGTCTGTTCCGGGGGGGGGCAGATACGCAGTATTTT; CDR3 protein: CASSLFRGGADTQYF
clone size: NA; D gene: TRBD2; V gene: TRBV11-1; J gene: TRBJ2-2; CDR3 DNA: TGTGCCAGCAGCTTTGCGCCATTTATCGGGGGGGCGAACACCGGGGAGCTGTTTTTT; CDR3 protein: CASSFAPFIGGANTGELFF
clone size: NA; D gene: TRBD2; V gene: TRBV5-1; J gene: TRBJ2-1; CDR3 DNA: TGCGCCAGCAGCTTGGGCCCCTCTACTAGCGGAGTATACAATGAGCAGTTCTTC; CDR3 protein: CASSLGPSTSGVYNEQFF
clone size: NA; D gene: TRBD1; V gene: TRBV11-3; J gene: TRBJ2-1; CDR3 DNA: TGTGCCAGCAGCTCCGGGACAGGGGGCTTGAGCTACAATGAGCAGTTCTTC; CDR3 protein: CASSSGTGGLSYNEQFF
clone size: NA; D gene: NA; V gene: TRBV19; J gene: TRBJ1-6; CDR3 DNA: TGTGCCAGTAGTCAGGGATTGTATGGCAATTCACCCCTCCACTTT; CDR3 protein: CASSQGLYGNSPLHF
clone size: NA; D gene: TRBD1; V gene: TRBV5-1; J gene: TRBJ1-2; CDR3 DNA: TGCGCCAGCAGCTCGGGACAGGACCGAGACTACACCTTC; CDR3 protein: CASSSGQDRDYTF
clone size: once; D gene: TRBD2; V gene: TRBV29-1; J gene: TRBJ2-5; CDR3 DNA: TGCAGCAGTCGAGGGGCGGGGGGGGATACGCAGTACTTC; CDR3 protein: CSSRGAGGDTQYF
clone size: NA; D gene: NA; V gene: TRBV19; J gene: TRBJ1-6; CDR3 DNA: TGTGCCAGTAGTATACGGGAGGGGAATAATTCACCCCTCCACTTT; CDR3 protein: CASSIREGNNSPLHF